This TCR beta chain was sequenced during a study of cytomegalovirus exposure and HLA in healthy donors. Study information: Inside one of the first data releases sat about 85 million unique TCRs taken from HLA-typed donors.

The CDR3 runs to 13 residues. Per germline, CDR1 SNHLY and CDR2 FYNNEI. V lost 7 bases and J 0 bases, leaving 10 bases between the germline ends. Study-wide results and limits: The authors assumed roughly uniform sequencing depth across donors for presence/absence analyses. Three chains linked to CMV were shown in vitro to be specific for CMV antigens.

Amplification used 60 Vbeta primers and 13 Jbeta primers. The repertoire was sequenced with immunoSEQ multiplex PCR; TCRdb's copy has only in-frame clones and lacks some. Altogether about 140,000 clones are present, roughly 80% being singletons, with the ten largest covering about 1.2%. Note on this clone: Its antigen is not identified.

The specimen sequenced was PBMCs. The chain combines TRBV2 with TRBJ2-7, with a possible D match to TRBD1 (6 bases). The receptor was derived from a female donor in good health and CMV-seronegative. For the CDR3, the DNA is TGTGCCAGCATCGGGGACACCTCCTACGAGCAGTACTTC. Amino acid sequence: CASIGDTSYEQYF. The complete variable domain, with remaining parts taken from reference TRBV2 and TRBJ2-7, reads EPEVTQTPSHQVTQMGQEVILRCVPISNHLYFYWYRQILGQKVEFLVSFYNNEISEKSEIFDDQFSVERPDGSNFTLKIRSTKLEDSAMYFCASIGDTSYEQYFGPGTRLTVT.